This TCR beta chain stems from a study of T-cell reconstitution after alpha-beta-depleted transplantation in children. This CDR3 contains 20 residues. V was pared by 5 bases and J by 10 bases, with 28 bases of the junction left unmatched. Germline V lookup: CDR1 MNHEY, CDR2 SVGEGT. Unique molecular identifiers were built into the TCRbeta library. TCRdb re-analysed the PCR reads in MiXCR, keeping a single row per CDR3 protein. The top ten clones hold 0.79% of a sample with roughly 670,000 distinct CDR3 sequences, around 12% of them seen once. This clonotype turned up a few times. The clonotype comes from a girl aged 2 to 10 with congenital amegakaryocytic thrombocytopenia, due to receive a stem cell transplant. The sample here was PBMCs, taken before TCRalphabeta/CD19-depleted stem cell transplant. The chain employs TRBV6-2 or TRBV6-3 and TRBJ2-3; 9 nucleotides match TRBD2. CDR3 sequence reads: CASSSLPSLNPMLAGLAQYF. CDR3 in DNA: TGTGCCAGCAGTAGTCTCCCTTCCCTCAACCCCATGCTAGCGGGATTGGCGCAGTATTTT.